The rows below give T cell receptor beta chains drawn from one sample of a study of blood T cell repertoires in COVID-19. Method: immunoSEQ multiplex PCR; TCRdb's copy keeps in-frame clones and lacks some. Among about 210,000 clones listed, less than 90% were seen once. The sample taken for sequencing was peripheral blood. These receptors all stem from a man in his sixties or seventies with acute or convalescent COVID-19. The conserved cysteine and the conserved F or W are not part of the CDR3 here. The D gene is left open where the match is weak. Clone size is given for some rows only: seen once, a few or many times, or a class if the clone is expanded.

clone size: .; V gene: TRBV5-4; D gene: TRBD2; CDR3 length: 15; CDR3 protein: ASSLAGGRARTDTQY
clone size: few; V gene: TRBV7-9; D gene: TRBD1; CDR3 length: 11; CDR3 protein: ASSRQGSTEAF
clone size: .; V gene: TRBV9; D gene: .; CDR3 length: 13; CDR3 protein: ASSVAGGSTDTQY
clone size: .; V gene: TRBV6-5; D gene: .; CDR3 length: 14; CDR3 protein: ASSYSPVGQNTEAF
clone size: .; V gene: TRBV7-3; D gene: TRBD2; CDR3 length: 13; CDR3 protein: ASSLDSSGIYEQY
clone size: .; V gene: TRBV2; D gene: .; CDR3 length: 11; CDR3 protein: ASTKERGETQY
clone size: .; V gene: TRBV21-1; D gene: .; CDR3 length: 12; CDR3 protein: ASSNWRPTYEQY
clone size: .; V gene: TRBV30; D gene: .; CDR3 length: 13; CDR3 protein: AWSVARARGDGYT
clone size: .; V gene: TRBV6-5; D gene: .; CDR3 length: 14; CDR3 protein: ASSYSPGAGQETQY
clone size: .; V gene: TRBV12-5; D gene: .; CDR3 length: 11; CDR3 protein: ASGLGGGTEAF
clone size: once; V gene: TRBV3-1/TRBV3-2; D gene: .; CDR3 length: 13; CDR3 protein: ASSHDGSGNQPQH
clone size: .; V gene: TRBV18; D gene: .; CDR3 length: 14; CDR3 protein: ASSLSTGVGFQPQH
clone size: .; V gene: TRBV14; D gene: .; CDR3 length: 10; CDR3 protein: ASSQTNYEQY
clone size: .; V gene: TRBV18; D gene: .; CDR3 length: 13; CDR3 protein: ASSSAGEASFGYT
clone size: .; V gene: TRBV7-2; D gene: TRBD1; CDR3 length: 11; CDR3 protein: ASSSRGNEKLF
clone size: .; V gene: TRBV3-1/TRBV3-2; D gene: TRBD1; CDR3 length: 15; CDR3 protein: ASSQMRTGVGTGELF
clone size: .; V gene: TRBV9; D gene: TRBD2; CDR3 length: 14; CDR3 protein: ASSVDLAGDTGELF
clone size: .; V gene: TRBV28; D gene: TRBD2; CDR3 length: 13; CDR3 protein: ASSFSGGRGWEQF
clone size: .; V gene: TRBV15; D gene: .; CDR3 length: 12; CDR3 protein: ATSRDLRGGEQY
clone size: .; V gene: TRBV7-3; D gene: .; CDR3 length: 13; CDR3 protein: ASSLLGGNTGELF
clone size: .; V gene: TRBV2; D gene: .; CDR3 length: 11; CDR3 protein: ASTYDRGNEQF
clone size: .; V gene: TRBV20-1; D gene: .; CDR3 length: 14; CDR3 protein: SASGFRVRGNNEQF
clone size: .; V gene: TRBV6-6; D gene: TRBD1; CDR3 length: 12; CDR3 protein: ASTQQGALNEQF
clone size: .; V gene: TRBV6-2/TRBV6-3; D gene: TRBD1; CDR3 length: 11; CDR3 protein: ASSYDRGYEQY
clone size: .; V gene: TRBV5-4; D gene: .; CDR3 length: 13; CDR3 protein: ASSPNRETHTEAF
clone size: .; V gene: TRBV28; D gene: .; CDR3 length: 11; CDR3 protein: ATKAVSNQPQH
clone size: once; V gene: TRBV19; D gene: .; CDR3 length: 12; CDR3 protein: ASSTREYNYGYT
clone size: .; V gene: TRBV20-1; D gene: .; CDR3 length: 14; CDR3 protein: SASSPGGASNQPQH
clone size: .; V gene: TRBV7-2; D gene: TRBD2; CDR3 length: 14; CDR3 protein: ASRLTSGRGTGELF